This T cell receptor beta chain was sequenced during a study of T cells in Graves' hyperthyroidism and ophthalmopathy. With V trimmed by 6 bases and J by 6 bases, 12 bases remained unmatched. Germline-derived CDR1 and CDR2 are DFQATT and SNEGSKA (reference sequence). This CDR3 is 14 amino acids long. This clonotype was seen ten or more times. Patients were aged 18 to 65, had disease duration under 2 months, and had newly diagnosed hyperthyroidism. Authors of the study amplified TCR beta CDR3 regions from RNA transcripts. HTBI primers were used for first-round RT-PCR of the TCR CDR3. TCRdb processed the multiplex PCR reads anew with MiXCR; each CDR3 protein has one entry. Of more than 650,000 distinct CDR3 sequences in the sample, around 15% were seen once.

Sequenced sample: blood. V usage is TRBV20-1 and J usage is TRBJ2-3, with TRBD2 matching over 7 bases. The TCR was taken from a woman aged 18-29 years with Graves' hyperthyroidism. This chain's CDR3 is CSAPRGREVDTQYF. The CDR3 DNA reads TGCAGTGCCCCCCGGGGGAGGGAGGTGGATACGCAGTATTTT.